The 12 T cell receptor beta chains listed next were all sequenced from one sample in a study of T cells in Graves' hyperthyroidism and ophthalmopathy. From RNA transcripts, TCR beta CDR3 regions were amplified. An initial round of RT-PCR targeting the TCR CDR3 relied on the HTBI primer set. TCRdb re-called the multiplex PCR reads with MiXCR, one entry per CDR3 protein. This table holds about 580,000 distinct CDR3 sequences, about half found once. The sample consisted of peripheral blood or thyroid tissue (not recorded which). The receptors were gathered from a woman younger than 35 with Graves' hyperthyroidism.

CDR3 sequence: CASSLAAGEDIQYF. In nucleotides, the CDR3 is TGTGCCAGCAGTTTAGCGGCGGGAGAGGACATTCAGTACTTC. This chain links TRBV12-3 or TRBV12-4 with TRBJ2-4; 7 positions agree with TRBD2. The V segment lost 0 bases and the J segment 8 bases; nucleotides outside the gene matches: 4. This CDR3 comprises 14 residues.

This clonotype occurred many times. The chain recombines TRBV6-5 with TRBJ2-7, with D unresolved. With 0 bases removed from V and 5 bases from J, the gap between germline ends came to 11 bases. Germline V CDR1 and CDR2: MNHEY, SVGAGI. The CDR3 contains 14 residues. CDR3 sequence (DNA): TGTGCCAGCAGTTACTCCGTGGGAATGAACGAGCAGTACTTC. Protein: CASSYSVGMNEQYF.

The table lists this clonotype with a count of one. The genes are TRBV29-1 and TRBJ1-5; 8 positions match TRBD1. Trimming cost V 6 bases and J 7 bases; bases outside gene matches: 11. The CDR3 has 14 residues. Germline loops: CDR1 SQVTM, CDR2 ANQGSEA. Here the CDR3 DNA reads TGCAGCGTGAGAGGAGGACAGGGCGGGCAGCCCCAGCATTTT. This gives the protein CSVRGGQGGQPQHF.

The chain combines TRBV2 with TRBJ1-4; a possible D gene is TRBD1 (5 bases). This CDR3 is built from 16 residues. Trimming stripped 5 bases from V and 2 bases from J, with 15 bases between. Germline-derived CDR1 and CDR2 are SNHLY and FYNNEI. The CDR3 nucleotides are TGTGCCAGCAGTCCAGGGCTGGCTTACACTAATGAAAAACTGTTTTTT. Amino acid sequence: CASSPGLAYTNEKLFF. The whole variable domain, filled in from reference TRBV2 and TRBJ1-4, reads EPEVTQTPSHQVTQMGQEVILRCVPISNHLYFYWYRQILGQKVEFLVSFYNNEISEKSEIFDDQFSVERPDGSNFTLKIRSTKLEDSAMYFCASSPGLAYTNEKLFFGSGTQLSVL.

Concerning this clonotype: Being one base from a much bigger clone, this may be a read error. V usage is TRBV5-4 and J usage is TRBJ2-5; maybe TRBD2 (6 bases). This CDR3 region has 13 residues. Germline loops: CDR1 SGHNT, CDR2 YYREEE (reference sequence). CDR3 amino acids: CASTGRPEEAQYF. The CDR3 coding sequence is TGTGCCAGCACAGGGAGGCCAGAAGAGGCCCAGTACTTC.

Turning to this clonotype: A much bigger clone sits one base away, suggesting this may be a read error. The CDR3 region has the DNA TGTGCCTGCGCGGCTAGCGGGAGGAGGAACTACGGGCAGTACTTC. It codes for CACAASGRRNYGQYF. This chain links TRBV7-6 with TRBJ2-7, with 11 bases fitting TRBD2. The CDR3 sequence is 15 residues long. Germline CDR1 and CDR2: SGHVS and FNYEAQ.

This clonotype was detected only a few times. The chain joins TRBV15 to TRBJ2-1; TRBD2 agrees at 9 bases. The CDR3 runs 15 residues. V lost 5 bases to trimming and J lost 11 bases; unmatched junction nucleotides: 13. CDR1 LNHNV and CDR2 YYDKDF come from the germline V gene (reference sequence). The CDR3 DNA sequence: TGTGCCACCAGCGGAGCTAGCGGGGTGTCGTCAAAGCAGTTCTTC. Translating it yields CATSGASGVSSKQFF.

This clonotype was seen repeatedly, ten times or more. The chain joins TRBV11-2 to TRBJ2-7; D gene uncertain. V was shortened by 0 bases and J by 2 bases, with 5 bases between the two germline ends. From germline, CDR1 is SGHAT and CDR2 FQNNGV. The CDR3 length is 13 residues. CDR3 protein: CASSLELTYEQYF. Written as DNA, the CDR3 is TGTGCCAGCAGCTTAGAACTTACCTACGAGCAGTACTTC.

This clonotype showed up many times. The gene calls are TRBV20-1 and TRBJ1-4, with 8 bases aligning to TRBD1. The CDR3 runs to 13 residues. From germline, CDR1 is DFQATT and CDR2 SNEGSKA (reference sequence). Trimming cost V 6 bases and J 7 bases; bases outside gene matches: 7. CDR3 sequence (DNA): TGCAGTGCCCGGACAGGGAGTGGTGAAAAACTGTTTTTT. This encodes CSARTGSGEKLFF.

This clonotype was counted at least ten times. V is TRBV4-1 and J is TRBJ1-1; the D is unclear. The germline CDR1 and CDR2 sequences are MGHRA and YSYEKL. V shed 3 bases and J shed 0 bases, with 8 bases lying between them. This CDR3 has 14 amino acids. The CDR3 loop reads CASSHPGMNTEAFF. The CDR3 DNA follows: TGCGCCAGCAGCCATCCAGGCATGAACACTGAAGCTTTCTTT.

This rearrangement joins TRBV19 to TRBJ1-5; D not certain. The CDR3 totals 12 residues. CDR1 and CDR2 from the germline V gene are LNHDA and SQIVND (reference sequence). Trimming pared 3 bases from V and 7 bases from J, leaving 7 bases between. CDR3 loop: CASSMGRQPQHF. In DNA form, the CDR3 reads TGTGCCAGTAGTATGGGTAGGCAGCCCCAGCATTTT. Together with reference TRBV19 and TRBJ1-5, the CDR3 gives the full variable domain: DGGITQSPKYLFRKEGQNVTLSCEQNLNHDAMYWYRQDPGQGLRLIYYSQIVNDFQKGDIAEGYSVSREKKESFPLTVTSAQKNPTAFYLCASSMGRQPQHFGDGTRLSIL.

This chain uses TRBV5-1 with TRBJ1-2; the D gene is possibly TRBD1 (5 bases). V was trimmed by 3 bases and J by 4 bases, leaving 7 bases between them. Germline V gene data show CDR1 as SGHRS and CDR2 as YFSETQ. This CDR3 is 12 amino acids long. CDR3 protein: CASSWGLYGYTF. The CDR3, as DNA: TGCGCCAGCAGCTGGGGCCTCTATGGCTACACCTTC.